This T cell receptor beta chain derives from a study of STAT5B mutations in CD4+ large granular lymphocyte leukemia. For the study at large: Healthy donors showed HLA-associated enrichment of the CDR3 'QG' motif. Study-wide points: No patients shared main leukemic clonotypes, though about 26% appeared at low frequency elsewhere. Patient CD4-sorted repertoires looked more clonal than healthy CD4+ repertoires, even without putative leukemic clones. Top patient clones used TRBV06 genes more often: 8/27 versus 2/35 in controls.

Sequencing was performed with immunoSEQ multiplex PCR; in TCRdb, only in-frame clones are kept and a portion is missing. The table has about 30,000 clones, under 80% seen once. Of note for this clone: Its antigen remains unknown.

This CDR3 comprises 13 residues. Between the trimmed V and J ends, which lost 10 bases and 5 bases, there was a span of 17 bases. Germline V gene data show CDR1 as SNHLY and CDR2 as FYNNEI. The sample was CD4+ T cells from blood buffy coats. The sequence came from a human donor in good health. V and J are TRBV2 and TRBJ1-2, with D possibly matching TRBD1 (6 bases). The CDR3 spells CAIGGGKPYGYTF. CDR3 bases: TGTGCCATCGGAGGGGGGAAACCTTATGGCTACACCTTC.